The sequence of this T cell receptor beta chain was determined in a study of T-cell reconstitution after alpha-beta-depleted transplantation in children. V dropped 4 bases and J dropped 6; count of bases not matched to a gene: 6. In germline, CDR1 is SGHNT, CDR2 YYREEE (reference sequence). The CDR3 runs to 15 residues. In this sample, this clonotype turned up many times. Researchers prepared the TCRbeta library using unique molecular identifiers, the study reports. Each CDR3 protein gets one entry after TCRdb re-called the PCR reads with MiXCR. Here the sample spans hundreds of thousands of distinct CDR3 sequences, roughly a tenth being singletons.

The specimen comprised PBMCs, sampled before TCRalphabeta/CD19-depleted stem cell transplant. The receptor's source is a child aged 2-15 years with inherited bone marrow failure, due to receive a stem cell transplant. The V and J genes are TRBV5-4 and TRBJ2-3, with TRBD2 matching over 12 bases. The CDR3 nucleotides read TGTGCCAGCAGCGCGTCTAGCGGGAGGGAGGATACGCAGTATTTT. Translating it yields CASSASSGREDTQYF.